This TCR beta chain is from a study of blood T cell repertoires in COVID-19. Background on the study: Two negative PCRs, clearance, or symptom resolution were required of recovered Cohort 3 donors. Nucleic acid was either cDNA or gDNA, and it came from T cells, B-cell-depleted T cells, or PBMCs.

Assay used: immunoSEQ multiplex PCR; TCRdb lists only in-frame clones, some missing. The sample records about 270,000 clones, about 88% being singletons. Living in about two dozen US areas, the participants were between about 18 and 100 years of age. This TCR derives from a woman aged 60 to 75 in a cohort exposed to, infected with or recovered from COVID-19 (not recorded which). What was sequenced was PBMCs or T cells enriched from blood (not recorded which).

Here the CDR3 reads CASSSLANTGELFF. Here the CDR3 DNA reads TGTGCCAGCAGCTCCCTAGCGAACACCGGGGAGCTGTTTTTT. V and J are TRBV7-9 and TRBJ2-2; D is uncertain. This CDR3 has 14 amino acids. V dropped 4 bases and J dropped 0 bases, with 6 bases sitting between them. CDR1 and CDR2 (germline): SEHNR, FQNEAQ (reference sequence).